This TCR beta chain was found in a study of T-cell memory formation after mild COVID-19. Study background: Largely donor-specific sequence clusters came from a couple of donors.

This clonotype has only a few counts. The 5'RACE method, run with constant-segment primers, produced TCR alpha and TCR beta cDNA libraries (carrying sample barcodes and UMIs). MiXCR was run by TCRdb on the 5' RACE reads, yielding one entry per CDR3 protein. The sample carries about 200,000 distinct CDR3 sequences, 16% recorded once. The V and J ends lost 6 bases and 4 bases, in that order; junction bases with no gene match: 8. The CDR3 spans 15 residues. CDR1 is SGHRS and CDR2 is YFSETQ in the germline V gene. The chain carries TRBV5-1 and TRBJ2-2; 8 bases line up with TRBD2. The source material was PBMCs or a T cell subset sorted from them (not recorded which). This receptor was identified in an adult woman who had mild COVID-19 (a few samples of this study predate the infection). Cell type and time point are not known. As DNA, the CDR3 is TGCGCCAGCACACCTATAGCGGGGTTCACCGGGGAGCTGTTTTTT. Amino acid sequence: CASTPIAGFTGELFF.